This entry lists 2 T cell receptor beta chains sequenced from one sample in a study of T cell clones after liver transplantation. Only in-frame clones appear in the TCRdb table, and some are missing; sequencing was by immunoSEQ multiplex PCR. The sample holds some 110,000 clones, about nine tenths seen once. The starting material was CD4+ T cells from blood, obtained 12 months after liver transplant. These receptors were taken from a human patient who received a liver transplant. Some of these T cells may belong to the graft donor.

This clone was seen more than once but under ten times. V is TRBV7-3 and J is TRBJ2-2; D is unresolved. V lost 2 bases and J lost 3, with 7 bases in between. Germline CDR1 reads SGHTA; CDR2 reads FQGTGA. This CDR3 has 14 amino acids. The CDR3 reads CASSLFEDTGELFF. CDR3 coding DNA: TGTGCCAGCAGCTTATTCGAGGACACCGGGGAGCTGTTTTTT.

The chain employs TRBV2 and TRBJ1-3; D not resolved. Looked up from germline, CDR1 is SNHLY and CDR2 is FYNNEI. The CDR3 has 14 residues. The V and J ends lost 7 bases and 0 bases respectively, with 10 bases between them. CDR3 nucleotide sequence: TGTGCCAGCACGGGAACACACTCTGGAAACACCATATATTTT. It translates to CASTGTHSGNTIYF.